These 21 T cell receptor beta chains were sequenced from one sample in a study of T cells in localized non-small cell lung cancer. Clones were sequenced by immunoSEQ multiplex PCR, and TCRdb holds only the in-frame ones, with some missing. The sample consists of approximately 16,000 clones, around 83% of them appearing once. The sequenced sample was peripheral blood, obtained before any cancer treatment. The receptors stem from a woman aged 35-70 years with stage I lung adenocarcinoma.

This chain joins TRBV4-2 and TRBJ2-7; 7 positions agree with TRBD2. CDR1 is LGHNA and CDR2 is YNFKEQ in the germline V gene. The trim removed 0 bases at V and 3 bases at J, leaving 5 bases unmatched. The CDR3 contains 15 residues. For the CDR3, the DNA is TGTGCCAGCAGCCAAGATTTGGGGGGGGACTACGAGCAGTACTTC. Encoded protein: CASSQDLGGDYEQYF.

In its sample, this clone was seen a few times. The J gene is TRBJ2-7, the V gene TRBV4-1, with no clear D. The germline V gene has CDR1 MGHRA and CDR2 YSYEKL. The V end was cut by 6 bases, the J end by 1 base, with 7 bases between. This CDR3 is built from 12 residues. CDR3 sequence: CASSPDSYEQYF. CDR3 nucleotides: TGCGCCAGCAGTCCGGATTCCTACGAGCAGTACTTC.

The chain has TRBV2 and TRBJ1-2; 9 bases are a match to TRBD1. Germline V gene sequence: CDR1 SNHLY, CDR2 FYNNEI. V was clipped by 5 bases and J by 7 bases; unmatched bases: 5. The CDR3 has 13 amino acids. CDR3 residues: CASSIGTGTGYTF. In DNA form, the CDR3 reads TGTGCCAGCAGTATAGGGACAGGGACTGGCTACACCTTC.

Only one count was recorded for this clone. V and J are TRBV29-1 and TRBJ2-7; the D is unclear. CDR1 is SQVTM, CDR2 ANQGSEA, per germline. The V and J ends lost 2 bases and 3 bases respectively, with 8 bases between them. The CDR3 extends over 12 amino acids. The DNA for the CDR3 is TGCAGCGTTGAAAGGACGAACTACGAGCAGTACTTC. This codes for CSVERTNYEQYF.

The chain employs TRBV18 and TRBJ1-6, with TRBD1 matching 8 bases. Germline V gene lookup returns CDR1 KGHSH and CDR2 LQKENI. V was clipped by 3 bases and J by 7 bases; unmatched bases: 5. The CDR3 is made up of 15 amino acids. For the CDR3, the DNA is TGTGCCAGCTCACCCGGACAGGGCGGGAATTCACCCCTCCACTTT. Amino acid sequence: CASSPGQGGNSPLHF.

V usage is TRBV4-3 and J usage is TRBJ2-7, with 8 bases that match TRBD1. The germline V gene has CDR1 LGHNA and CDR2 YSLEER. The CDR3 loop spans 14 amino acids. J lost 3 bases, V lost 4 bases, and 5 bases had no gene match. The CDR3 is CASSPWTGSYEQYF. In DNA, the CDR3 is TGCGCCAGCAGCCCCTGGACAGGGAGCTACGAGCAGTACTTC.

The gene calls are TRBV4-1 and TRBJ1-1; D gene ambiguous. The CDR3 has 13 residues. Germline assignment: CDR1 MGHRA and CDR2 YSYEKL. Trimming cost V 3 bases and J 1 base, with 6 bases left between them. The CDR3 spells CASSHGRNTEAFF. The CDR3 bases are TGCGCCAGCAGCCACGGACGGAACACTGAAGCTTTCTTT.

The rearrangement links TRBV7-8 to TRBJ2-2, with D possibly being TRBD2 (5 bases). Germline V CDR1 and CDR2: SGHVS, FQNEAQ. V dropped 0 bases and J dropped 7 bases, with 12 bases sitting between them. This CDR3 comprises 15 residues. CDR3 DNA sequence: TGTGCCAGCAGCTTAGCCACACTAGAGGACGGGGAGCTGTTTTTT. Residues: CASSLATLEDGELFF.

The chain links TRBV27 to TRBJ1-2; D perhaps matches TRBD1 (5 bases). Germline V gene sequence: CDR1 MNHEY, CDR2 SMNVEV (reference sequence). The V and J ends lost 6 bases and 7 bases respectively, with 27 bases between them. The CDR3 is 17 amino acids. In nucleotides, the CDR3 is TGTGCCAGCAGGTTCAGGGTAACGGACGCGGTTCTATCTGGCTACACCTTC. It is translated as CASRFRVTDAVLSGYTF.

This clone was recorded only once. The gene calls are TRBV4-1 and TRBJ1-1; 11 nucleotides match TRBD1. Trimming took 3 bases from V and 11 from J; bases not matched to a gene: 2. This CDR3 comprises 12 residues. Germline V gene data show CDR1 as MGHRA and CDR2 as YSYEKL. CDR3 loop: CASSHGDRGAFF. The CDR3 region has the DNA TGCGCCAGCAGCCACGGGGACAGGGGGGCTTTCTTT.

A note on this clone: With a much larger clone just one base away, this may be a read error. The rearrangement joins TRBV9 to TRBJ2-3; no firm D call. Germline-derived CDR1 and CDR2 are SGDLS and YYNGEE. This CDR3 is built from 14 residues. V lost 3 bases and J 2 bases, leaving 10 bases between the germline ends. The CDR3 here is CASSARLDTDTQYF. The CDR3 DNA follows: TGTGCCAGCAGCGCGAGACTCGACACAGATACGCAGTATTTT.

This chain connects TRBV28 to TRBJ2-2; perhaps TRBD2 as D (5 bases). Trimming removed 6 bases at V and 5 bases at J, with 7 bases between. CDR3 length: 12 residues. Germline V lookup: CDR1 MDHEN, CDR2 SYDVKM. CDR3 nucleotide sequence: TGTGCCAGCAGGAGAGGGACCGGGGAGCTGTTTTTT. Translated: CASRRGTGELFF.

The chain recombines TRBV27 with TRBJ1-4; D possibly corresponds to TRBD1 (6 bases). The germline V gene encodes CDR1 MNHEY and CDR2 SMNVEV (reference sequence). Trimming took 3 bases from V and 5 from J, leaving 10 bases between them. CDR3 length equals 14 residues. The DNA of the CDR3 is TGTGCCAGCAGTTTCAGGGGAGGGAATGAAAAACTGTTTTTT. This translates into CASSFRGGNEKLFF.

The V call is TRBV4-2, the J call TRBJ2-6; unclear D gene. The CDR3 is 17 amino acids. The germline V and J ends were trimmed by 0 bases and 0 bases, with 9 bases remaining between them. From germline, CDR1 is LGHNA and CDR2 YNFKEQ. DNA of the CDR3: TGTGCCAGCAGCCAAGATGGCCACCTCTCTGGGGCCAACGTCCTGACTTTC. Translated: CASSQDGHLSGANVLTF.

The genes are TRBV9 and TRBJ1-2; 8 nucleotides align to TRBD1. This CDR3 is built from 14 residues. With 1 base clipped from V and 4 bases from J, the junction kept 3 bases outside the gene matches. Germline values: CDR1 SGDLS, CDR2 YYNGEE. In nucleotides, the CDR3 is TGTGCCAGCAGCGTACAGGGGGCCCTCTATGGCTACACCTTC. This translates into CASSVQGALYGYTF.

CDR3 protein: CASRPRATANTGELFF. The CDR3 nucleotides read TGTGCCAGCAGACCGAGGGCAACAGCGAACACCGGGGAGCTGTTTTTT. J is TRBJ2-2 and V is TRBV6-4; D might be TRBD2 (5 bases). The V end was cut by 6 bases, the J end by 0 bases, with 14 bases between. CDR1 and CDR2 (germline): MRHNA, SNTAGT. The CDR3 has 16 residues.

The genes are TRBV25-1 and TRBJ1-4; D is unclear. Trimming shortened V by 4 bases and J by 0 bases, and 9 bases separated the two germline ends. There are 15 residues in the CDR3. CDR1 and CDR2 (germline): MGHDK, SYGVNS. The CDR3 spells CASSASGATNEKLFF. The CDR3 nucleotides are TGTGCCAGCAGTGCCTCGGGAGCAACTAATGAAAAACTGTTTTTT.

This chain connects TRBV6-1 to TRBJ1-3, with a possible D match to TRBD1 (6 bases). CDR1 and CDR2 from the germline V gene are MNHNS and SASEGT. The CDR3 loop spans 15 amino acids. The germline V and J ends were trimmed by 4 bases and 0 bases, with 10 bases remaining between them. The CDR3 here is CASSGQDLSGNTIYF. DNA of the CDR3: TGTGCCAGCAGTGGACAGGATCTCTCTGGAAACACCATATATTTT.

The V and J genes are TRBV7-9 and TRBJ2-3, with D possibly being TRBD2 (6 bases). The length of the CDR3 is 14 residues. V gave up 5 bases and J gave up 5 bases, with 14 bases separating them. The V gene's germline CDR1 is SEHNR and CDR2 FQNEAQ (reference sequence). The CDR3 spells CASSTRTGGDTQYF. CDR3 DNA: TGTGCCAGCAGCACAAGGACCGGGGGAGATACGCAGTATTTT.

CDR3 sequence: CAITPGWDTEAFF. As DNA, the CDR3 is TGTGCCATCACGCCGGGTTGGGACACTGAAGCTTTCTTT. The V call is TRBV10-3, the J call TRBJ1-1; D is uncertain. Between the trimmed V and J ends, which lost 7 bases and 3 bases, there was a span of 12 bases. The CDR3 extends over 13 amino acids. CDR1 and CDR2 (germline): ENHRY, SYGVKD.

The chain couples TRBV11-2 to TRBJ1-5; D is unresolved. Germline V gene data show CDR1 as SGHAT and CDR2 as FQNNGV. V was pared by 4 bases and J by 9 bases, with 13 bases between. This CDR3 spans 13 amino acids. The CDR3 is CASSSGRLGPQHF. The CDR3 nucleotides read TGTGCCAGCAGCTCCGGGCGGCTCGGGCCCCAGCATTTT.